Detailed here is one T cell receptor beta chain. This specimen comes from a study of blood T cell repertoires in COVID-19. On the study more broadly: Samples came from the United States, Italy and Spain, spanning acute and convalescent COVID-19. Sources were T cells, B-cell-depleted T cells, or PBMCs; the material itself was cDNA or gDNA.

Seattle participants joined during active infection and were tracked over time. Clones were sequenced by immunoSEQ multiplex PCR, and TCRdb holds only the in-frame ones, with some missing. The sample carries roughly 410,000 clones, around 91% recorded once. V was cut by 7 bases and J by 8 bases, with 11 bases left in between. The CDR3 loop spans 11 amino acids. Germline V gene lookup returns CDR1 MNHEY and CDR2 SVGAGI. The TCR was taken from a woman between 35 and 50 years old with COVID-19, enrolled during active disease. Source material: peripheral blood. This chain uses TRBV6-5 with TRBJ1-1; no clear D. CDR3 region: CASTPRVEAFF. In nucleotides, the CDR3 is TGTGCCAGCACCCCCCGGGTGGAAGCTTTCTTT.